Each of the 2 T cell receptor beta chains below was sequenced from the same sample in a study of T cells in Graves' hyperthyroidism and ophthalmopathy. TCR beta CDR3 regions were amplified from RNA. The HTBI set primed first-round TCR CDR3 RT-PCR. TCRdb processed the multiplex PCR reads anew with MiXCR; each CDR3 protein has one entry. The table includes 450,000 to 600,000 distinct CDR3 sequences, 20% detected once. Sample: blood. These receptors originate from a man aged 40-49 years with Graves' ophthalmopathy.

The gene calls are TRBV5-1 and TRBJ1-1; no clear D. V was clipped by 1 base and J by 1 base, with 8 bases between them. The CDR3 length is 14 residues. Per germline, CDR1 SGHRS and CDR2 YFSETQ. CDR3 nucleotides: TGCGCCAGCAGCTTGTTAACATCGAACACTGAAGCTTTCTTT. This encodes CASSLLTSNTEAFF.

This clonotype has more than one count but fewer than ten. The rearrangement uses TRBV30 and TRBJ1-6; D might be TRBD1 (5 bases). Trimming removed 0 bases at V and 10 bases at J, with 10 bases between. The CDR3 is 13 residues long. Germline assignment: CDR1 GTSNPN and CDR2 SVGIG (reference sequence). In nucleotides, the CDR3 is TGTGCCTGGAGTGTCCAGACAGACTCACCCCTCCACTTT. Translation: CAWSVQTDSPLHF.